These 30 T cell receptor beta chains were sequenced from one sample in a study of OX40 agonist ivuxolimab in advanced cancers. The table came from immunoSEQ multiplex PCR; TCRdb's copy has only in-frame clones and leaves some out. The sample holds tens of thousands of clones; 87% are singletons and the top ten take 16%. The starting material was CD4+ or CD8+ T cells sorted from blood, obtained in a trial of the OX40 agonist ivuxolimab. The receptors shown here come from an adult with an advanced solid tumor such as melanoma, head and neck, liver or kidney cancer.

J is TRBJ1-6 and V is TRBV28; D might be TRBD1 (5 bases). The CDR3 sequence is 13 residues long. CDR1 is MDHEN and CDR2 is SYDVKM in the germline V gene. Trimming shortened V by 8 bases and J by 9 bases, and 14 bases separated the two germline ends. Here the CDR3 reads CASWRQGGSPLHF. CDR3 sequence (DNA): TGTGCCAGCTGGAGGCAGGGTGGTTCACCCCTCCACTTT.

The rearrangement uses TRBV19 and TRBJ2-1; no reliable D call. The germline V and J ends were trimmed by 4 bases and 0 bases, with 10 bases remaining between them. The CDR3 consists of 15 residues. Per the germline V gene, CDR1 is LNHDA and CDR2 is SQIVND (reference sequence). CDR3 region: CASSSGVPSYNEQFF. CDR3 coding DNA: TGTGCCAGTAGTAGTGGGGTACCCTCCTACAATGAGCAGTTCTTC. Full variable domain (remainder filled in from reference TRBV19 and TRBJ2-1): DGGITQSPKYLFRKEGQNVTLSCEQNLNHDAMYWYRQDPGQGLRLIYYSQIVNDFQKGDIAEGYSVSREKKESFPLTVTSAQKNPTAFYLCASSSGVPSYNEQFFGPGTRLTVL.

V and J are TRBV13 and TRBJ2-3; D unresolved. Germline CDR1 and CDR2: PRHDT and FYEKMQ (reference sequence). This CDR3 region has 13 residues. Trimming left V 5 bases short and J 4 bases short, with 10 bases between. CDR3 sequence (DNA): TGTGCCAGCAGCCCTCGTTCGCCAGATACGCAGTATTTT. Its translation: CASSPRSPDTQYF.

The J gene is TRBJ2-7, the V gene TRBV5-1, with 10 bases aligning to TRBD1. CDR3 length equals 16 residues. Germline V gene sequence: CDR1 SGHRS, CDR2 YFSETQ. V gave up 0 bases and J gave up 0 bases; unmatched junction bases: 3. The CDR3 DNA reads as TGCGCCAGCAGCTTGGGACAGGGGGCTAGCTCCTACGAGCAGTACTTC. It codes for CASSLGQGASSYEQYF. The full variable domain, its missing parts supplied by reference TRBV5-1 and TRBJ2-7, is KAGVTQTPRYLIKTRGQQVTLSCSPISGHRSVSWYQQTPGQGLQFLFEYFSETQRNKGNFPGRFSGRQFSNSRSEMNVSTLELGDSALYLCASSLGQGASSYEQYFGPGTRLTVT.

The rearrangement uses TRBV4-1 and TRBJ2-1; 10 positions agree with TRBD2. Trimming removed 2 bases from V and 4 bases from J; junction bases left unmatched: 5. The CDR3 runs 16 residues. Germline CDR1 and CDR2: MGHRA and YSYEKL. CDR3 sequence: CASSQPTSGKYNEQFF. CDR3 DNA: TGCGCCAGCAGCCAACCTACTAGCGGGAAGTACAATGAGCAGTTCTTC.

The genes are TRBV10-3 and TRBJ1-5; 7 bases map to TRBD1. The CDR3 contains 15 residues. CDR1 and CDR2 (germline): ENHRY, SYGVKD. Germline trimming cut 10 bases from V and 0 bases from J; bases unmatched to any gene: 9. DNA for the CDR3: TGTGCCACCGCACAGGGGCTCCATAGCAATCAGCCCCAGCATTTT. Translated: CATAQGLHSNQPQHF.

The V gene is TRBV18, the J gene TRBJ1-5; 7 bases fit TRBD1. This CDR3 contains 14 residues. Looked up from germline, CDR1 is KGHSH and CDR2 is LQKENI. Trimming took 4 bases from V and 4 from J; bases not matched to a gene: 4. CDR3 residues: CASSRPGQNQPQHF. The CDR3 DNA reads as TGTGCCAGCTCACGACCGGGACAGAATCAGCCCCAGCATTTT.

The V call is TRBV7-8, the J call TRBJ2-3, with 7 positions matching TRBD1. Trimming took 5 bases from V and 0 from J; bases not matched to a gene: 5. The CDR3 sequence is 15 residues long. Germline CDR1 and CDR2: SGHVS and FQNEAQ. DNA for the CDR3: TGTGCCAGCAGCCCACGACAGGGAAGCACAGATACGCAGTATTTT. It specifies CASSPRQGSTDTQYF.

This chain links TRBV11-3 with TRBJ2-7; 10 bases map to TRBD2. CDR3 length: 14 amino acids. CDR1 is SGHNT, CDR2 YENEEA, per germline. V lost 5 bases to trimming and J lost 2 bases; unmatched junction nucleotides: 3. CDR3 in amino acids: CASSQGLAAYEQYF. Here the CDR3 DNA reads TGTGCCAGCAGCCAAGGACTAGCGGCCTACGAGCAGTACTTC. The full variable domain, with the rest looked up from reference TRBV11-3 and TRBJ2-7, is EAGVVQSPRYKIIEKKQPVAFWCNPISGHNTLYWYLQNLGQGPELLIRYENEEAVDDSQLPKDRFSAERLKGVDSTLKIQPAELGDSAVYLCASSQGLAAYEQYFGPGTRLTVT.

The chain uses TRBV18 and TRBJ1-4, with 7 positions matching TRBD1. The germline V gene has CDR1 KGHSH and CDR2 LQKENI. V dropped 4 bases and J dropped 4; count of bases not matched to a gene: 6. The CDR3 covers 15 residues. The CDR3 loop reads CASSLGTAGNEKLFF. For the CDR3, the DNA is TGTGCCAGCTCACTCGGGACAGCGGGTAATGAAAAACTGTTTTTT.

This sequence joins TRBV7-3 and TRBJ1-1, with a weak D call TRBD1 (6 bases). V gave up 4 bases and J gave up 1 base, with 13 bases separating them. From germline, CDR1 is SGHTA and CDR2 FQGTGA. This CDR3 spans 15 amino acids. The CDR3 nucleotides are TGTGCCAGCAGCTCTCCCGGGACACCGAACACTGAAGCTTTCTTT. Translating it yields CASSSPGTPNTEAFF.

The V call is TRBV4-2, the J call TRBJ2-1; the D is unclear. Germline V gene lookup returns CDR1 LGHNA and CDR2 YNFKEQ. Deletions cut 5 bases from V and 7 bases from J, with 18 bases between. This CDR3 region has 15 residues. Here the CDR3 reads CASSDLDDRVNEQFF. The CDR3, as DNA: TGTGCCAGCAGCGACCTAGATGATAGAGTTAATGAGCAGTTCTTC.

The gene calls are TRBV12-5 and TRBJ2-5; D might be TRBD2 (7 bases). V was trimmed by 6 bases and J by 5 bases, leaving 13 bases between them. The CDR3 runs 13 residues. Germline CDR1 reads LGHNT; CDR2 reads FRNRAP. CDR3 bases: TGTGCTAGTGGGGGAGGGGGGGTGGAGACCCAGTACTTC. Residues: CASGGGGVETQYF.

The genes are TRBV30 and TRBJ2-7, with D unclear. Looked up from germline, CDR1 is GTSNPN and CDR2 is SVGIG (reference sequence). This CDR3 comprises 14 residues. Trimming removed 2 bases at V and 5 bases at J, with 16 bases between. The CDR3: CAWSMSEYTHEQYF. Here the CDR3 DNA reads TGTGCCTGGAGTATGAGCGAATACACTCACGAGCAGTACTTC. The whole variable domain, filled in from reference TRBV30 and TRBJ2-7, reads SQTIHQWPATLVQPVGSPLSLECTVEGTSNPNLYWYRQAAGRGLQLLFYSVGIGQISSEVPQNLSASRPQDRQFILSSKKLLLSDSGFYLCAWSMSEYTHEQYFGPGTRLTVT.

The chain carries TRBV5-1 and TRBJ2-1, with 11 bases that match TRBD2. CDR1 is SGHRS, CDR2 YFSETQ, per germline. The CDR3 has 20 amino acids. J lost 0 bases, V lost 0 bases, and 11 bases had no gene match. CDR3 sequence: CASSLVGTSGYLSSYNEQFF. CDR3 nucleotide sequence: TGCGCCAGCAGCTTGGTAGGGACTAGCGGCTACCTAAGCTCCTACAATGAGCAGTTCTTC. The variable domain in full, with the rest retrieved from reference TRBV5-1 and TRBJ2-1, is KAGVTQTPRYLIKTRGQQVTLSCSPISGHRSVSWYQQTPGQGLQFLFEYFSETQRNKGNFPGRFSGRQFSNSRSEMNVSTLELGDSALYLCASSLVGTSGYLSSYNEQFFGPGTRLTVL.

The genes are TRBV5-1 and TRBJ1-1; 7 bases are shared with TRBD1. Germline values: CDR1 SGHRS, CDR2 YFSETQ. V gave up 4 bases and J gave up 3 bases; unmatched junction bases: 6. CDR3 length: 14 amino acids. The CDR3 loop is CASSIGTVDTEAFF. CDR3 in DNA: TGCGCCAGCAGCATAGGGACAGTGGACACTGAAGCTTTCTTT.

J is TRBJ2-1 and V is TRBV6-6, with 12 bases lining up with TRBD2. The germline V gene has CDR1 MNHNY and CDR2 SVGAGI (reference sequence). The CDR3 is 15 residues long. Unmatched junction bases numbered 11, after V lost 4 bases and J lost 13 bases. DNA of the CDR3: TGTGCCAGCAGTTCGTGGACTAGCGGGAAGTGGGAACAGTTCTTC. Amino acid sequence: CASSSWTSGKWEQFF.

This clone turned up a few times. The rearrangement joins TRBV7-9 to TRBJ1-5, with TRBD1 matching 7 bases. The junction had 8 bases not matched to a gene; V was cut back by 5 bases and J by 4 bases. This CDR3 region has 15 residues. Per the germline V gene, CDR1 is SEHNR and CDR2 is FQNEAQ (reference sequence). The CDR3: CASSRGTANNQPQHF. The CDR3 region has the DNA TGTGCCAGCAGCCGCGGGACAGCTAATAATCAGCCCCAGCATTTT.

The gene calls are TRBV5-8 and TRBJ2-1; D may match TRBD1 or TRBD2 (5 bases each). The CDR3 loop spans 14 amino acids. V dropped 6 bases and J dropped 10 bases, with 20 bases sitting between them. Germline assignment: CDR1 SGHTS and CDR2 YDEGEE. The CDR3 DNA is TGTGCCAGCATTCCGCCGAGAGGGGTGCGGGAGCAGTTCTTC. This gives the protein CASIPPRGVREQFF.

The rearrangement uses TRBV4-1 and TRBJ2-7; 8 bases match TRBD2. Germline V gives CDR1 MGHRA, CDR2 YSYEKL. The V segment lost 5 bases and the J segment 2 bases; nucleotides outside the gene matches: 5. The CDR3 runs 14 residues. CDR3 region: CASSVDGRAYEQYF. CDR3 bases: TGCGCCAGCAGCGTCGACGGGAGGGCCTACGAGCAGTACTTC.

This clone has a single count. This rearrangement joins TRBV18 to TRBJ2-1, with TRBD2 as a possible D gene (5 bases). Germline-derived CDR1 and CDR2 are KGHSH and LQKENI. The germline V and J ends were trimmed by 3 bases and 9 bases, with 15 bases remaining between them. The CDR3 runs to 14 residues. This CDR3 is CASSPGIARAEQFF. The CDR3 DNA follows: TGTGCCAGCTCACCGGGGATAGCGAGGGCTGAGCAGTTCTTC.

This clone was seen a single time. J is TRBJ2-1 and V is TRBV5-8; 9 nucleotides match TRBD2. Germline loops: CDR1 SGHTS, CDR2 YDEGEE. The CDR3 length is 17 residues. V gave up 4 bases and J gave up 4 bases; unmatched junction bases: 12. CDR3 DNA: TGTGCCAGCAGCCTGAACCTATTAGCGGGAGAGTACAATGAGCAGTTCTTC. Encoded protein: CASSLNLLAGEYNEQFF.

The chain combines TRBV5-1 with TRBJ2-2, with D unresolved. The length of the CDR3 is 15 residues. CDR1 is SGHRS and CDR2 is YFSETQ in the germline V gene. V lost 3 bases, J lost 6 bases, and 15 bases lay in between. The CDR3 DNA sequence: TGCGCCAGCAGCTCGATGGCCCTTGGGGCCGGGGAGCTGTTTTTT. It yields the protein CASSSMALGAGELFF.

This clone appeared a single time. The chain recombines TRBV28 with TRBJ1-5; tentatively, D is TRBD1 (5 bases). CDR3 size: 19 residues. Germline V gene lookup returns CDR1 MDHEN and CDR2 SYDVKM. Trimming left V 1 base short and J 1 base short, with 20 bases between. The CDR3 sequence is CASSLLGAGGIDSNQPQHF. CDR3 nucleotides: TGTGCCAGCAGTTTATTAGGGGCGGGTGGCATCGACAGCAATCAGCCCCAGCATTTT.

This rearrangement joins TRBV4-2 to TRBJ2-5, with 7 nucleotides matching TRBD2. The CDR3 contains 16 residues. J gave up 2 bases and V 1 base, and 7 bases lay outside the gene matches. Germline loops: CDR1 LGHNA, CDR2 YNFKEQ. CDR3 in amino acids: CASSQVIAGEQETQYF. Written as DNA, the CDR3 is TGTGCCAGCAGCCAAGTCATCGCGGGAGAACAAGAGACCCAGTACTTC.

The gene calls are TRBV7-8 and TRBJ2-7, with D possibly being TRBD1 (10 bases). Trimming cost V 7 bases and J 0 bases, with 31 bases left between them. The CDR3 is made up of 20 amino acids. The germline V gene encodes CDR1 SGHVS and CDR2 FQNEAQ. In nucleotides, the CDR3 is TGTGCCAGCACGCCGCACCGACAGGGGGCGACTAGCGGATCCTCCTACGAGCAGTACTTC. Amino acids: CASTPHRQGATSGSSYEQYF.

This chain joins TRBV4-1 and TRBJ1-5, with 8 bases lining up with TRBD1. CDR1 and CDR2 from the germline V gene are MGHRA and YSYEKL. CDR3 length equals 16 residues. V lost 4 bases, J lost 2 bases, and 7 bases stayed unmatched. The CDR3 loop reads CASSPQTGAGNQPQHF. In DNA, the CDR3 is TGCGCCAGCAGCCCCCAGACAGGGGCGGGCAATCAGCCCCAGCATTTT.

This CDR3 is CAISEFESGSYEQYF. DNA of the CDR3: TGTGCCATCAGTGAATTTGAGTCAGGATCCTACGAGCAGTACTTC. This chain connects TRBV10-3 to TRBJ2-7, with unresolved D. Germline V CDR1 and CDR2: ENHRY, SYGVKD. The CDR3 consists of 15 residues. Deletions cut 3 bases from V and 1 base from J, with 13 bases between.

The chain joins TRBV18 to TRBJ2-1; D is unclear. This CDR3 region has 13 residues. The V and J ends lost 1 base and 5 bases respectively, with 6 bases between them. Per the germline V gene, CDR1 is KGHSH and CDR2 is LQKENI. Written as DNA, the CDR3 is TGTGCCAGCTCACCACTTGCGGACAATGAGCAGTTCTTC. Encoded protein: CASSPLADNEQFF.

CDR3 sequence reads: CASSLGQGSYNEQFF. CDR3 nucleotides: TGCGCCAGCAGCTTGGGACAGGGATCCTACAATGAGCAGTTCTTC. The gene calls are TRBV5-1 and TRBJ2-1; 7 positions match TRBD1. The germline V gene has CDR1 SGHRS and CDR2 YFSETQ. After removal of 0 bases from V and 1 base from J, the junction contained 1 base not matched to a gene. This CDR3 spans 15 amino acids.